This is a list of T cell receptor beta chains from one sample in a study of blood T cell repertoires in COVID-19. Profiling relied on immunoSEQ multiplex PCR, and the TCRdb table lists in-frame clones only, not all of them. The sample lists 350,000 to 400,000 clones; around 87% were seen once. Sequencing was performed on PBMCs or T cells enriched from blood (not recorded which). The receptors here all came from a woman in her 30s with acute COVID-19. Both conserved end residues are trimmed from each CDR3.

v_call	cdr3_length	j_call	cdr3_aa
TRBV11-2	12	TRBJ2-1	ASSLGQGYNEQF
TRBV25-1	13	TRBJ2-3	ASSDWDLSTDTQY
TRBV9	16	TRBJ1-3	ASSVGVAGGASGNTIY
TRBV5-5	13	TRBJ1-2	ASSLSSGTNYGYT
TRBV3-1/TRBV3-2	12	TRBJ2-7	ASSQDGQGDEQY
TRBV4-3	13	TRBJ2-2	ASSQDWGPSGELF
TRBV28	20	TRBJ1-6	ASSYHLEWSSARSSYNSPLH
TRBV25-1	12	TRBJ1-4	ASGGTGRGEKLF
TRBV6-2/TRBV6-3	15	TRBJ2-7	ASSYSTVRGRSYEQY
TRBV18	13	TRBJ2-5	ASSPLTRAGETQY
TRBV6-1	13	TRBJ1-5	ASSERTYSNQPQH
TRBV3-1/TRBV3-2	13	TRBJ2-7	ASSQDGLAETEQY
TRBV2	15	TRBJ2-7	ASSLTSGGTIAYEQY
TRBV5-1	16	TRBJ1-2	ASSFALSTGGISYGYT
TRBV5-1	13	TRBJ1-4	ASSLFGWENEKLF
TRBV10-3	9	TRBJ2-1	AIGRVDEQF
TRBV3-1/TRBV3-2	10	TRBJ1-1	ASSLGGRRAF
TRBV5-1	12	TRBJ1-2	ASRGQGADYGYT
TRBV5-1	11	TRBJ1-2	ASRSQGNYGYT
TRBV6-5	11	TRBJ2-2	ASERGGPGELF
TRBV7-9	15	TRBJ1-5	ASSLGGSQGANQPQH
TRBV7-9	13	TRBJ1-2	ASSTGTGENYGYT
TRBV7-6	11	TRBJ2-5	ASSLGLAETQY
TRBV5-6	14	TRBJ1-5	ASSLFTGQGNQPQH
TRBV5-1	14	TRBJ2-2	ASSLVAGGNTGELF
TRBV7-7	14	TRBJ1-1	ASTAWAGTMNTEAF
TRBV10-3	15	TRBJ2-7	AISESRSATRPYEQY
TRBV30	13	TRBJ2-5	AWSVPYLGGETQY
TRBV6-1	13	TRBJ2-7	ASSERQGAFNEQY
TRBV5-1	13	TRBJ1-4	ASSLGDREGEKLF
TRBV23-1	17	TRBJ1-3	ASSQCGGTGPFSGNTIY
TRBV4-1	16	TRBJ1-4	ASSTDREGWRTNEKLF
TRBV27	14	TRBJ2-3	ASSFYRPRDTDTQY
TRBV25-1	12	TRBJ2-7	ASSEVQGSYEQY
TRBV5-5	13	TRBJ1-5	ASSQGTGSNQPQH
TRBV7-2	12	TRBJ1-2	ASSLGPDNYGYT
TRBV19	14	TRBJ1-2	ASSTQGTGTNYGYT
TRBV27	11	TRBJ1-1	ASSTTGITEAF
TRBV6-5	13	TRBJ1-1	ASSYIRGTGTEAF
TRBV19	14	TRBJ1-5	ASSNPQGTGNQPQH